These T cell receptor beta chains were read from a single sample in a study of blood T cell repertoires in COVID-19. Only in-frame clones appear in the TCRdb table, and some are missing; sequencing was by immunoSEQ multiplex PCR. The sample has around 100,000 clones, 88% seen once. The sample was peripheral blood. These receptors came from a human donor in a cohort sampled during active COVID-19. The CDR3 runs from the conserved cysteine through the conserved F or W. D genes are given only for firm matches. Clone size is not always given. Where it is, it says once, few, many or a class for expanded clones.

D gene	V gene	clone size	J gene	CDR3 DNA	CDR3 protein
TRBD1	TRBV19	-	TRBJ1-5	TGTGCCAGTAGTCCTGACAGGGTTCAGCCCCAGCATTTT	CASSPDRVQPQHF
TRBD1	TRBV5-5	-	TRBJ2-3	TGTGCCAGCAGCTTGGAAGCAGGACAGGGGGCCCCAGATACGCAGTATTTT	CASSLEAGQGAPDTQYF
TRBD1	TRBV6-6	few	TRBJ1-2	TGTGCCAGCAGCCGCGGACAGGGTAGTGGCTACACCTTC	CASSRGQGSGYTF
-	TRBV29-1	-	TRBJ1-1	TGCAGCGGTGCAGTGAACACTGAAGCTTTCTTT	CSGAVNTEAFF
-	TRBV7-8	-	TRBJ2-2	TGTGCCATCTCCCAGGGGCACACCGGGGAGCTGTTTTTT	CAISQGHTGELFF
-	TRBV2	-	TRBJ1-4	TGTGCCAGCAGTGAATCGACAGCTAATGAAAAACTGTTTTTT	CASSESTANEKLFF
-	TRBV20-1	-	TRBJ2-5	TGCAGTGCTAGTTCCGGGTTGGAGACCCAGTACTTC	CSASSGLETQYF
-	TRBV27	-	TRBJ1-5	TGTGCCAGCAGTATTGGCAGGGGTCCGAAGAGCAATCAGCCCCAGCATTTT	CASSIGRGPKSNQPQHF
-	TRBV19	-	TRBJ1-2	TGTGCCAGTACTCTTGCAGGCCTTCGCTACACCTTC	CASTLAGLRYTF
-	TRBV11-2	-	TRBJ2-5	TGTGCCAGCAGCTTAGATTCATTGGCGGAAGTACTCCAAAAAGAGACCCAGTACTTC	CASSLDSLAEVLQKETQYF
TRBD2	TRBV7-2	-	TRBJ2-7	TGTGCCAGCAGCTTAGGAGCGGGAGGATACTACGAGCAGTACTTC	CASSLGAGGYYEQYF
-	TRBV25-1	-	TRBJ2-1	TGTGCCAGCAGGTTATACAATGAGCAGTTCTTC	CASRLYNEQFF
-	TRBV30	-	TRBJ2-3	TGTGCCTGGAGTGCCGGGCCAAGTGCGGGAGATACGCAGTATTTT	CAWSAGPSAGDTQYF
TRBD2	TRBV20-1	-	TRBJ2-3	TGCAGTGCTAGTCTGCGGGAGGGAGCAGATACGCAGTATTTT	CSASLREGADTQYF
-	TRBV4-1	-	TRBJ1-2	TGCGCCAGCAGCCCCTCCTCGGGACACCTCTGGATGGATGGCTACACCTTC	CASSPSSGHLWMDGYTF
TRBD2	TRBV5-4	once	TRBJ2-3	TGTGCCAGCAGCTCACCGACTAGCGGGATCAGCACAGATACGCAGTATTTT	CASSSPTSGISTDTQYF
-	TRBV29-1	few	TRBJ2-3	TGCAGCGTTGCTCCAGGAGGTCCGGGACACCCCACAGATACGCAGTATTTT	CSVAPGGPGHPTDTQYF
TRBD2	TRBV27	-	TRBJ2-1	TGTGCCAGCAGCCGCGGGTGGAGCGGGAGGTACAATGAGCAGTTCTTC	CASSRGWSGRYNEQFF
TRBD1	TRBV19	-	TRBJ1-4	TGTGCCACTGGACTGTGGGACAGAGAAAAACTGTTTTTT	CATGLWDREKLFF
-	TRBV11-3	-	TRBJ2-1	TGTGCCAGCAGCAGAGACTCCGACAATGAGCAGTTCTTC	CASSRDSDNEQFF
TRBD1	TRBV3-1/TRBV3-2	once	TRBJ2-6	TGTGCCAGCAGCCACTCAAGACGAACCCGGTCCGCGGGACAGGGGTCCTCTGGGGCCAACGTCCTGACTTTC	CASSHSRRTRSAGQGSSGANVLTF
TRBD2	TRBV6-2/TRBV6-3	-	TRBJ2-7	TGTGCCAGCAGTTATGCTAGCGGGAGGTCCAGCTCCTACGAGCAGTACTTC	CASSYASGRSSSYEQYF
-	TRBV6-5	few	TRBJ1-1	TGTGCCAGCAGTTACTTTGGGGGAGGAGAAGCTTTCTTT	CASSYFGGGEAFF
-	TRBV7-2	-	TRBJ2-7	TGTGCCAGCAGCACTCGACAGCCTCTAGGCTCCTACGAGCAGTACTTC	CASSTRQPLGSYEQYF
-	TRBV9	-	TRBJ1-2	TGTGCCAGCAGCGTAGTTCCGGGTGTCTATGGCTACACCTTC	CASSVVPGVYGYTF
-	TRBV2	-	TRBJ1-1	TGTGCCAGCGGGCGGGTTACTGAAGCTTTCTTT	CASGRVTEAFF
TRBD2	TRBV7-7	-	TRBJ2-7	TGTGCCAGCAGCTCAGGACTAGCGGTCTCCTACGAGCAGTACTTC	CASSSGLAVSYEQYF
TRBD2	TRBV6-2/TRBV6-3	-	TRBJ2-7	TGTGCCAGCAGTTCAAACCTCGGGACTAGAAGTCTGAGGGAGCAGTACTTC	CASSSNLGTRSLREQYF
-	TRBV9	-	TRBJ2-3	TGTGCCAGCAGCGTTGGGGAACTAGCTGGCACAGATACGCAGTATTTT	CASSVGELAGTDTQYF
-	TRBV18	-	TRBJ2-5	TGTGCCAGCTCACAAGCGGTCCAAGAGACCCAGTACTTC	CASSQAVQETQYF
-	TRBV19	-	TRBJ1-2	TGTGCCAGTAGGACTGTAACAGGGACTGGCTACACCTTC	CASRTVTGTGYTF
TRBD2	TRBV4-3	-	TRBJ2-7	TGCGCCAGCAGCCTATCGTTAGCGGGAGAAAGTTACGAGCAGTACTTC	CASSLSLAGESYEQYF
-	TRBV10-1	once	TRBJ2-5	TGCGCCAGCAGTGCCGGGGGGCGAGAGACCCAGTACTTC	CASSAGGRETQYF
TRBD1	TRBV7-9	-	TRBJ1-5	TGTGCCAGCAGCTCCCGATACAGGGGGACTTTGGATCAGCCCCAGCATTTT	CASSSRYRGTLDQPQHF
-	TRBV7-3	-	TRBJ2-3	TGTGCCAGCAGCTCCGGCACAGATACGCAGTATTTT	CASSSGTDTQYF
-	TRBV24-1	-	TRBJ1-1	TGTGCCACCAGTAGATCAGGGATGAACACTGAAGCTTTCTTT	CATSRSGMNTEAFF
-	TRBV7-2	once	TRBJ2-3	TGTGCCAGCAGCCCAATTGGGACTAGCACAGATACGCAGTATTTT	CASSPIGTSTDTQYF
-	TRBV7-9	few	TRBJ2-7	TGTGCCAGCAGGAGACTGGGGACACGGGACTACGAGCAGTACTTC	CASRRLGTRDYEQYF
TRBD1	TRBV19	-	TRBJ2-1	TGTGCCAGTAGTATACAGGGGGCCTACAATGAGCAGTTCTTC	CASSIQGAYNEQFF
-	TRBV11-3	-	TRBJ1-4	TGTGCCAGCAGCTTAGAGTCAGGGCCGCGAGCAACTAATGAAAAACTGTTTTTT	CASSLESGPRATNEKLFF
TRBD2	TRBV10-2	few	TRBJ2-2	TGCGCCACCGCCCTAGCGGGGGGAAAGGGCGGGGAGCTGTTTTTT	CATALAGGKGGELFF
TRBD1	TRBV27	-	TRBJ2-1	TGTGCCAGCAGGGGGACAGGAGCATCCTACAATGAGCAGTTCTTC	CASRGTGASYNEQFF
-	TRBV7-6	-	TRBJ2-7	TGTGCCAGCAGCCTCAGTGACTACTACGAGCAGTACTTC	CASSLSDYYEQYF
TRBD1	TRBV6-2/TRBV6-3	-	TRBJ2-7	TGTGCCAGCAGTTACTCGAGGCAGGGGGATCCCTACGAGCAGTACTTC	CASSYSRQGDPYEQYF
-	TRBV6-5	-	TRBJ2-7	TGTGCCAGCAGTTACTCGACGGGCGGTAGGGGTAAAGAGCAGTACTTC	CASSYSTGGRGKEQYF
-	TRBV19	-	TRBJ1-2	TGTGCCAGTAGCAGGGAACTACCGAGGCTGGGCTACACCTTC	CASSRELPRLGYTF
TRBD1	TRBV23-1	-	TRBJ2-7	TGCGCCAGCAGTCAAAAGGCGACGGACAGGGACTACGAGCAGTACTTC	CASSQKATDRDYEQYF
TRBD1	TRBV30	-	TRBJ1-4	TGTGCCTGGGCGGCCGGGACAGGGGGGGCAACTAATGAAAAACTGTTTTTT	CAWAAGTGGATNEKLFF
-	TRBV5-1	few	TRBJ2-1	TGCGCCAGCAGCTTGATCCCGGGGGATGAGCAGTTCTTC	CASSLIPGDEQFF
-	TRBV27	-	TRBJ1-2	TGTGCCAGCAGTTTACAACGACAGTCTGGCTACACCTTC	CASSLQRQSGYTF
-	TRBV18	-	TRBJ2-7	TGTGCCAGCTCGTCCAGGATCGAAAATGTTGAGCAGTACTTC	CASSSRIENVEQYF
TRBD2	TRBV7-9	-	TRBJ2-7	TGTGCCAGCAGCATAATGACTAGCGGCGAGCAGTACTTC	CASSIMTSGEQYF
TRBD1	TRBV6-5	-	TRBJ1-1	TGTGCCAGCAGTTTCAACAGGGGGCGAGAAGCTTTCTTT	CASSFNRGREAFF